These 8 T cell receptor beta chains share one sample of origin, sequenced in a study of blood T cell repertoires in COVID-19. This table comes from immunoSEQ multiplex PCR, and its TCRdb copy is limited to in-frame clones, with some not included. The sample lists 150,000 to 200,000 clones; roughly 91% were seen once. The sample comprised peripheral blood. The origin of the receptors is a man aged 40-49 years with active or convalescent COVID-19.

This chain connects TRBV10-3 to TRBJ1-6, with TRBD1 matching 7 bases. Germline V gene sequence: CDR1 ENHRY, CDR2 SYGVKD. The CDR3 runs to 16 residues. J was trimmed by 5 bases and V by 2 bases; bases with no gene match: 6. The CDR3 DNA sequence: TGTGCCATCAGTGAGGTCGGGACAGTTAATAATTCACCCCTCCACTTT. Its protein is CAISEVGTVNNSPLHF.

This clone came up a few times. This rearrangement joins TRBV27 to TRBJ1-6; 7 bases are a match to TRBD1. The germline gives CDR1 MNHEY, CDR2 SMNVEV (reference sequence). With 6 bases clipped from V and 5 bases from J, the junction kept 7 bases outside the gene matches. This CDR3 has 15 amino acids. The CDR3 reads CASRLGQSDNSPLHF. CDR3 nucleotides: TGTGCCAGCAGGCTGGGACAGTCCGATAATTCACCCCTCCACTTT.

The CDR3 coding sequence is TGCGCCAGCAGCGACGACAGAACTACCCGCTCCTACGAGCAGTACTTC. Encoded protein: CASSDDRTTRSYEQYF. The chain links TRBV5-1 to TRBJ2-7; D might be TRBD1 (5 bases). Germline CDR1 is SGHRS and CDR2 is YFSETQ. There are 16 residues in the CDR3. V was pared by 4 bases and J by 0 bases, with 17 bases between.

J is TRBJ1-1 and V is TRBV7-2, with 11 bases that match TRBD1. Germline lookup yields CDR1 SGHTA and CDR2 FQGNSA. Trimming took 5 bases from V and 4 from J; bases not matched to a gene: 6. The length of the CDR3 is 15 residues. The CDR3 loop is CASSTVGTGGTEAFF. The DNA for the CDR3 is TGTGCCAGCAGCACCGTCGGGACAGGGGGCACTGAAGCTTTCTTT.

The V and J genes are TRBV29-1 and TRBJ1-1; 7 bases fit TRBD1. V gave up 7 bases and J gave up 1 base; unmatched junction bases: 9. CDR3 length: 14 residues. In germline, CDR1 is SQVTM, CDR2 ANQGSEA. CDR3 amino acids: CSGGTATTNTEAFF. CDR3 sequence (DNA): TGCAGCGGCGGGACAGCCACAACGAACACTGAAGCTTTCTTT.

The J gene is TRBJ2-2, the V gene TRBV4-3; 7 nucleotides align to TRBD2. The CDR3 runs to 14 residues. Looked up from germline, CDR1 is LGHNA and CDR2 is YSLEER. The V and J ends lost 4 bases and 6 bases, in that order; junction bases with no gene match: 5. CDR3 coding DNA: TGCGCCAGCAGCCCGACTAGCCGATCCGGGGAGCTGTTTTTT. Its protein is CASSPTSRSGELFF.

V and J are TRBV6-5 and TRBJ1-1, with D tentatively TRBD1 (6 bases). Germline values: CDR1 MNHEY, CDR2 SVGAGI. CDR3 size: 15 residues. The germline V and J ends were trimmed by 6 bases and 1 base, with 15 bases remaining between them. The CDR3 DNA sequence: TGTGCCAGCAGGCCCGACAGGAAGCCGAACACTGAAGCTTTCTTT. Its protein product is CASRPDRKPNTEAFF.

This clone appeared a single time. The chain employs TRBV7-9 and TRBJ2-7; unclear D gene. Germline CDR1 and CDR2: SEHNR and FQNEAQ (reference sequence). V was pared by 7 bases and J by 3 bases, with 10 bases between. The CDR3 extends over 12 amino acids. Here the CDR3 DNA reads TGTGCCAGCACCGTGTCGAGCTACGAGCAGTACTTC. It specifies CASTVSSYEQYF.